The 2 T cell receptor beta chains below all came from one sample that was sequenced in a study of T cells in Graves' hyperthyroidism and ophthalmopathy (dated by TCRdb to between 2017 and 2020). To prepare the library, multiplex PCR was applied. Sequencing was performed on an Illumina HiSeq 2000. The TCR beta CDR3 regions were amplified from the RNA transcripts. A first-round RT-PCR of the TCR CDR3 used the HTBI primer set with the Qiagen OneStep RT-PCR kit. Clones were called with MiXCR by TCRdb after fastp trimmed the public reads at Q25, and only in-frame beta chains were retained. Each record represents a unique CDR3 protein, reported with the most common genes and DNA among its rows. This sample lists over 300,000 distinct CDR3 sequences; roughly an eighth were detected once. The top ten constitute roughly 35% of the sample. Sequencing used blood. The receptors were gathered from a woman in her thirties or forties with Graves' ophthalmopathy.

The chain recombines TRBV20-1 with TRBJ1-4; D gene unclear. This CDR3 spans 11 amino acids. V was clipped by 3 bases and J by 10 bases, with 9 bases between them. Germline values: CDR1 DFQATT, CDR2 SNEGSKA (reference sequence). CDR3 residues: CSASPWGKLFF. CDR3 nucleotides: TGCAGTGCTAGCCCCTGGGGAAAACTGTTTTTT.

The chain is built from TRBV6-2 or TRBV6-3 and TRBJ2-7; 9 bases agree with TRBD2. The germline CDR1 and CDR2 sequences are MNHEY and SVGEGT. This CDR3 comprises 16 residues. Trimming cost V 4 bases and J 2 bases; bases outside gene matches: 9. The CDR3 loop reads CASSLTPSGTAYEQYF. The DNA for the CDR3 is TGTGCCAGCAGTTTGACCCCTAGCGGGACCGCCTACGAGCAGTACTTC.